This T cell receptor (beta chain) was found in a study of tumor and adjacent non-tumor tissue in lung cancer. This CDR3 spans 14 amino acids. Per the germline V gene, CDR1 is SGHAT and CDR2 is FQNNGV. The library came from three nested PCR rounds adapted from ARM-PCR protocols. Each CDR3 protein gets one entry after TCRdb re-called the multiplex PCR reads with MiXCR. In the table there are about 80,000 distinct CDR3 sequences, roughly 72% of which are singletons. The template was RNA from unsorted bulk tissue. Study-wide findings and caveats: Significantly higher TCR diversity was found in tumor than normal lung.

A remark on this clonotype: Its antigen is unknown. Germline and junction disagree at one end, which may indicate a read error.

This chain uses TRBV11-2 with TRBJ2-6; tentatively, D is TRBD1 (5 bases). This TCR was recovered from a woman between 40 and 55 years old with non-small cell lung cancer. Sequences were obtained from lung tumor tissue. The CDR3 DNA is TGTGCCGGCAGCCAAACAGATGGGGCCAACGTCCTAACTTTC. Translating it yields CAGSQTDGANVLTF.